This T cell receptor beta chain was sequenced for a study of T-cell memory formation after mild COVID-19 (dated by TCRdb to the early 2020s). Describing the broader study: TCR sequence clusters from the two donors were largely donor specific. In a couple of donors, T-cell clones that expanded and contracted after mild COVID-19 were tracked by sequencing TCRalpha and TCRbeta repertoires over time. The cohort was made up of two young adult volunteers, one female and one male, who were previously healthy.

PBMCs were isolated by Ficoll-Paque density gradient centrifugation. The paper as a whole reports these results and caveats: Contracting CD4+ clones appeared mostly in the CM and EM memory subsets, whereas CD8+ clones were enriched in EMRA. Clones that contracted from day 15 to 85 showed balanced CD4/CD8 phenotypes, whereas a second wave of clones that expanded from day 15 to 37 leaned towards CD4+. SARS-CoV-2 specificity of the second-wave clones peaking on day 37 was not confirmed. Some responding clones were detected in pre-infection memory, which suggested that pre-existing cross-reactive memory T cells had joined the SARS-CoV-2 response. The study included only two mild cases, and larger cohorts that include severe cases with pre-infection samples were judged to be necessary.

Note on this clonotype: Its antigen remains unidentified. The input lacks base qualities; no much larger clone sits a single base away.

The CDR1 and CDR2 encoded by the germline V gene are SQVTM and ANQGSEA. Between the V and J ends, shortened by 5 bases and 1 base respectively, the junction contains 11 bases. From its cysteine to its phenylalanine, the CDR3 spans 13 amino acids. The CDR3 DNA has 39 bases and is translated from base 1. Sequencing was carried out with an Illumina NovaSeq 6000. TCRalpha and TCRbeta cDNA libraries were built by 5'RACE with constant-segment primers, adding sample barcodes and unique molecular identifiers. Trizol reagent was used to extract RNA from every sample. Amplification of the libraries took two PCR steps, and the second step added a second sample barcode plus Illumina TruSeq adapters. Sequencing of the libraries was done on an Illumina NovaSeq, producing 2 x 150 bp paired-end reads. Regarding the original processing steps: Demultiplexing of reads and collapsing into UMI-guided consensus sequences were performed with migec v1.2.7. With mixcr v2.1.11, UMI consensuses were aligned to TRA and TRB V and J templates and assembled into clonotypes. A clonotype was counted as expanded or contracted only when both edgeR and NoisET called the clonotype significant, with the noise models trained on biological replicates. For edgeR calls, the cutoffs were a false discovery rate-adjusted p below 0.01 and a log2 fold-change threshold of 1. As an exploratory analysis of dynamics, PCA with hierarchical clustering was applied to max-normalized trajectories of the 1000 most abundant clonotypes. Separately sequenced CD4+ and CD8+ repertoires were used to assign the CD4 or CD8 phenotype of responding clones. Using fastp at Q25 and MiXCR, TCRdb reprocessed the public reads and kept productive beta chains. A single entry per CDR3 protein holds the most common genes and DNA from its merged rows. TCRdb's processing, not the authors', yielded these V and J calls. In all, the sample holds around 340,000 distinct CDR3 sequences, and roughly 13% of those were seen once. 20% to 25% of the sample goes to the ten largest clones.

This TCR was sampled from a man aged 18 to 29 who had mild COVID-19 (a few samples of this study predate the infection). The sample titles of this study are shuffled in the database, so cell type and time point are left out; the donor was told from shared clones. The rearrangement joined TRBV29-1 to TRBJ1-1, and the D gene may be TRBD1, 6 bases matching. Material: PBMCs or a T cell subset sorted from them (not recorded which). The CDR3 here reads CSVSGAGNTEAFF. The nucleotides read TGCAGCGTTTCAGGGGCGGGGAACACTGAAGCTTTCTTT.